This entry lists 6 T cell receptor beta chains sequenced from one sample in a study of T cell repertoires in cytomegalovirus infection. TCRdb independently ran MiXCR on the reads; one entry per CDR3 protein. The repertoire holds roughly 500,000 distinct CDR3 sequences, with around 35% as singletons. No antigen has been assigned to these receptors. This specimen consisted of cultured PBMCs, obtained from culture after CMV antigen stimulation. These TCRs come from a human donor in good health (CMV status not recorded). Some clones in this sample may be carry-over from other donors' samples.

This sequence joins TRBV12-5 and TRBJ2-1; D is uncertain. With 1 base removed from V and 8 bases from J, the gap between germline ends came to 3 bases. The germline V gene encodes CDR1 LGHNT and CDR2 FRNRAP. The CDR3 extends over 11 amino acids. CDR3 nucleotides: TGTGCTAGTGGTTTGGACTATGAGCAGTTCTTC. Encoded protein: CASGLDYEQFF.

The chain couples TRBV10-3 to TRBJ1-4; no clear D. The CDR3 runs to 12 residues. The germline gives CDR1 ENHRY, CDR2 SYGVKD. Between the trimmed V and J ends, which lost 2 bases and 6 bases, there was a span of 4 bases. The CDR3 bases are TGTGCCATCAGTGAGGTGGATGAAAAACTGTTTTTT. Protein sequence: CAISEVDEKLFF.

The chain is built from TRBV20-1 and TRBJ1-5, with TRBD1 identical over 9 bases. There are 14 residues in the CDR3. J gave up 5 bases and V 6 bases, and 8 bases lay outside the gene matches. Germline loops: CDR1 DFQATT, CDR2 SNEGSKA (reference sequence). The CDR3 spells CSAAGTGIDQPQHF. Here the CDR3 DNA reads TGCAGTGCAGCCGGGACAGGGATCGATCAGCCCCAGCATTTT.

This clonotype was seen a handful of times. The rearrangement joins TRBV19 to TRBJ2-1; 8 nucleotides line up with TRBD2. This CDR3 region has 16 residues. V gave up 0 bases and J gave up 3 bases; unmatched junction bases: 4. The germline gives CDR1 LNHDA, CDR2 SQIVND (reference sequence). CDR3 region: CASSIDRSGSYNEQFF. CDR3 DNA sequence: TGTGCCAGTAGTATAGATAGAAGCGGGAGCTACAATGAGCAGTTCTTC.

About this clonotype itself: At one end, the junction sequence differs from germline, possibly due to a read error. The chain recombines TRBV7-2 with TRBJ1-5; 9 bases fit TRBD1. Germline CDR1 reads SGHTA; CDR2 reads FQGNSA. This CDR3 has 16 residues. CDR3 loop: CASSFGGGQGNQPQRF. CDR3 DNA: TGTGCCAGCAGCTTCGGGGGGGGACAGGGAAATCAGCCCCAGCGTTTT.

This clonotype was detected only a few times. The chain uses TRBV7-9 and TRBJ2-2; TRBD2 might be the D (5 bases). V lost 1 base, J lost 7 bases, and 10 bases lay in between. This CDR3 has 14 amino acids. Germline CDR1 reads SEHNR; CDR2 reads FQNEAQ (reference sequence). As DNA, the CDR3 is TGTGCCAGCAGCTTAGTTGGAGGTATCGGGGAGCTGTTTTTT. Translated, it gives CASSLVGGIGELFF. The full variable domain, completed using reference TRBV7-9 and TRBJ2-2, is DTGVSQNPRHKITKRGQNVTFRCDPISEHNRLYWYRQTLGQGPEFLTYFQNEAQLEKSRLLSDRFSAERPKGSFSTLEIQRTEQGDSAMYLCASSLVGGIGELFFGEGSRLTVL.